These 27 T cell receptor beta chains were sequenced from one sample in a study of cytomegalovirus exposure and HLA in healthy donors. Vbeta (60) and Jbeta (13) primers were used in the PCR. This table comes from immunoSEQ multiplex PCR, and its TCRdb copy is limited to in-frame clones, with some not included. The table has approximately 250,000 clones, about 77% seen once. Specimen: PBMCs. These receptors all come from a boy between 10 and 17 years old in good health and CMV-seronegative.

This clone was found once. V is TRBV11-2 and J is TRBJ2-1, with 10 bases fitting TRBD1. This CDR3 has 15 residues. V shed 3 bases and J 4 bases; nucleotides not matched to a gene: 3. The germline V gene has CDR1 SGHAT and CDR2 FQNNGV. Written as DNA, the CDR3 is TGTGCCAGCAGCTTCGGGACAGGGGCTTACAATGAGCAGTTCTTC. Translated: CASSFGTGAYNEQFF.

This clone showed up just a few times. The chain employs TRBV11-3 and TRBJ2-2; tentatively, D is TRBD1 (5 bases). Between the trimmed V and J ends, which lost 3 bases and 1 base, there was a span of 9 bases. The CDR3 is made up of 15 amino acids. Germline V gene sequence: CDR1 SGHNT, CDR2 YENEEA. CDR3 in DNA: TGTGCCAGCAGCTTTAGGGGAAAGAACACCGGGGAGCTGTTTTTT. Translation gives CASSFRGKNTGELFF.

The V and J genes are TRBV30 and TRBJ2-7; 8 positions match TRBD2. Germline V CDR1 and CDR2: GTSNPN, SVGIG (reference sequence). V gave up 3 bases and J gave up 5 bases; unmatched junction bases: 6. CDR3 length: 13 residues. Here the CDR3 reads CAWSSGGTNEQYF. The CDR3 nucleotides read TGTGCCTGGAGCTCGGGGGGGACGAACGAGCAGTACTTC.

CDR3 loop: CASSYRPLITRGLEQYF. CDR3 in DNA: TGTGCCAGCAGCTACCGACCACTAATAACGCGAGGGTTGGAGCAGTACTTC. V gene TRBV5-6 combines with J gene TRBJ2-7; possible D gene TRBD2, 5 bases. The V and J ends lost 3 bases and 7 bases respectively, with 26 bases between them. Germline V lookup: CDR1 SGHDT, CDR2 YYEEEE. The CDR3 has 17 residues. The full variable domain, in which reference TRBV5-6 and TRBJ2-7 provide the parts outside the CDR3, is DAGVTQSPTHLIKTRGQQVTLRCSPKSGHDTVSWYQQALGQGPQFIFQYYEEEERQRGNFPDRFSGHQFPNYSSELNVNALLLGDSALYLCASSYRPLITRGLEQYFGPGTRLTVT.

The chain recombines TRBV2 with TRBJ2-1; 7 positions match TRBD2. CDR1 is SNHLY and CDR2 is FYNNEI in the germline V gene. The CDR3 consists of 14 residues. Trimming removed 5 bases from V and 10 bases from J; junction bases left unmatched: 11. The CDR3 DNA reads TGTGCCAGCAGTTCCCGGACTAGTTTGGAGGAGCAGTTCTTC. The encoded protein is CASSSRTSLEEQFF.

Here the CDR3 DNA reads TGTGCCAGCAGCCCCCCTCAAGGGGCCACCGGGGAGCTGTTTTTT. Translated: CASSPPQGATGELFF. J is TRBJ2-2 and V is TRBV9, with D perhaps TRBD1 (5 bases). Trimming stripped 4 bases from V and 4 bases from J, with 14 bases between. Looked up from germline, CDR1 is SGDLS and CDR2 is YYNGEE. The CDR3 extends over 15 amino acids.

This clone occurred a few times. The V call is TRBV19, the J call TRBJ2-5, with a tentative D call TRBD2 (7 bases). CDR1 is LNHDA, CDR2 SQIVND, per germline (reference sequence). Trimming pared 8 bases from V and 5 bases from J, leaving 18 bases between. This CDR3 comprises 14 residues. CDR3 sequence reads: CASRDKAGLETQYF. CDR3 bases: TGTGCCAGTCGGGACAAAGCGGGATTGGAGACCCAGTACTTC.

V gene TRBV6-6 combines with J gene TRBJ2-7; tentative D call: TRBD2 (5 bases). The length of the CDR3 is 14 residues. Germline V CDR1 and CDR2: MNHNY, SVGAGI (reference sequence). Deletions cut 2 bases from V and 0 bases from J, with 8 bases between. CDR3 bases: TGTGCCAGCAGTTACAAGGCGGGCTCCTACGAGCAGTACTTC. This translates into CASSYKAGSYEQYF.

This CDR3 reads CALGGAPYEQYF. CDR3 bases: TGTGCCCTCGGCGGGGCCCCCTACGAGCAGTACTTC. This chain links TRBV30 with TRBJ2-5; tentative D call: TRBD2 (6 bases). The tail of the sequence fits TRBJ2-7 better, so the J call may be wrong. This CDR3 has 12 amino acids. CDR1 is GTSNPN and CDR2 is SVGIG in the germline V gene (reference sequence).

The rearrangement uses TRBV6-1 and TRBJ2-1; weak D call: TRBD1 (6 bases). CDR1 and CDR2 from the germline V gene are MNHNS and SASEGT. This CDR3 region has 12 residues. V shed 10 bases and J shed 3 bases, with 10 bases lying between them. Here the CDR3 DNA reads TGTGCCACCAGGGACATCTACAATGAGCAGTTCTTC. Protein sequence: CATRDIYNEQFF.

The chain is built from TRBV11-2 and TRBJ2-7; a possible D gene is TRBD1 (6 bases). Germline-derived CDR1 and CDR2 are SGHAT and FQNNGV. The CDR3 consists of 13 residues. V was pared by 2 bases and J by 4 bases, with 9 bases between. In DNA, the CDR3 is TGTGCCAGCAGCTTATGGACAGCGTACGAGCAGTACTTC. It specifies CASSLWTAYEQYF.

The chain couples TRBV29-1 to TRBJ2-3, with D unresolved. This CDR3 has 12 residues. Germline CDR1 and CDR2: SQVTM and ANQGSEA. V was cut by 6 bases and J by 0 bases, with 7 bases left in between. As DNA, the CDR3 is TGCAGCGTGGGCCCAAGCACAGATACGCAGTATTTT. Translating gives CSVGPSTDTQYF.

This clone occurred a few times. The chain is built from TRBV6-4 and TRBJ1-1, with D hard to call. The V and J ends lost 3 bases and 8 bases respectively, with 13 bases between them. CDR3 length: 13 amino acids. The germline CDR1 and CDR2 sequences are MRHNA and SNTAGT. CDR3 protein: CASSDLGGGEAFF. CDR3 nucleotide sequence: TGTGCCAGCAGTGATCTTGGAGGCGGGGAAGCTTTCTTT.

J is TRBJ2-5 and V is TRBV7-9; D is perhaps TRBD2 (5 bases). Germline CDR1 and CDR2: SEHNR and FQNEAQ (reference sequence). The CDR3 length is 12 residues. V was pared by 0 bases and J by 11 bases, with 10 bases between. The DNA of the CDR3 is TGTGCCAGCAGCTTAGCCCGAGGCGGGCAGTACTTC. It encodes CASSLARGGQYF.

The chain carries TRBV6-5 and TRBJ1-2; 10 positions match TRBD1. The CDR3 contains 15 residues. Germline lookup yields CDR1 MNHEY and CDR2 SVGAGI. V lost 2 bases and J lost 2; bases outside the gene matches: 2. CDR3 coding DNA: TGTGCCAGCAGTTACGCGGGACAGGGGAACTATGGCTACACCTTC. This codes for CASSYAGQGNYGYTF.

The chain links TRBV7-6 to TRBJ1-2; a weak D match, TRBD1 (6 bases). From germline, CDR1 is SGHVS and CDR2 FNYEAQ. V shed 2 bases and J shed 6 bases, with 13 bases lying between them. This CDR3 region has 14 residues. The CDR3 sequence: CASSLLQGNHGYTF. CDR3 in DNA: TGTGCCAGCAGCTTACTCCAGGGGAACCATGGCTACACCTTC.

The J gene is TRBJ2-5, the V gene TRBV11-3; no reliable D call. The CDR3 consists of 14 residues. Germline V lookup: CDR1 SGHNT, CDR2 YENEEA. The ends were cut back, 1 base at V and 5 bases at J, with 11 bases in the middle. CDR3 DNA sequence: TGTGCCAGCAGCTTAGGCCTAGTGCGGGAGACCCAGTACTTC. This encodes CASSLGLVRETQYF.

The chain carries TRBV29-1 and TRBJ2-5, with TRBD1 matching over 9 bases. The J call is in doubt because the DNA end fits TRBJ2-7 better. CDR3 length: 15 residues. CDR1 is SQVTM, CDR2 ANQGSEA, per germline. The CDR3, as DNA: TGCAGCGTTCAAACACGGGACAGGGCCTTCTACGAGCAGTACTTC. Protein sequence: CSVQTRDRAFYEQYF.

The V gene is TRBV30, the J gene TRBJ1-5; D is perhaps TRBD1 (5 bases). CDR1 is GTSNPN, CDR2 SVGIG, per germline (reference sequence). This CDR3 has 15 amino acids. Between the trimmed V and J ends, which lost 0 bases and 7 bases, there was a span of 16 bases. The CDR3: CAWSVDAAAGQPQHF. CDR3 coding DNA: TGTGCCTGGAGTGTAGATGCGGCAGCAGGGCAGCCCCAGCATTTT. Using reference TRBV30 and TRBJ1-5 for the parts outside the CDR3, the full variable domain is SQTIHQWPATLVQPVGSPLSLECTVEGTSNPNLYWYRQAAGRGLQLLFYSVGIGQISSEVPQNLSASRPQDRQFILSSKKLLLSDSGFYLCAWSVDAAAGQPQHFGDGTRLSIL.

With regard to this clone: The junction differs from germline at one of its ends, possibly a read error. At the DNA level, this CDR3 is encoded by other sequences in the same sample as well. This chain joins TRBV9 and TRBJ1-5; D is undetermined. Germline CDR1 is SGDLS and CDR2 is YYNGEE. The CDR3 spans 15 residues. CDR3 loop: CASSVGGGRNQPQHF. As DNA, the CDR3 is TGTGCCAGTAGCGTAGGTGGCGGCCGCAATCAGCCCCAGCATTTT. The whole variable domain, filled in from reference TRBV9 and TRBJ1-5, reads DSGVTQTPKHLITATGQRVTLRCSPRSGDLSVYWYQQSLDQGLQFLIQYYNGEERAKGNILERFSAQQFPDLHSELNLSSLELGDSALYFCASSVGGGRNQPQHFGDGTRLSIL.

The rearrangement uses TRBV4-1 and TRBJ1-2; D unclear. V was pared by 0 bases and J by 8 bases, with 19 bases between. CDR3 size: 16 residues. Germline V lookup: CDR1 MGHRA, CDR2 YSYEKL. The CDR3: CASSQEGSSQLWGYTF. The CDR3 DNA follows: TGCGCCAGCAGCCAAGAGGGGAGCAGCCAACTATGGGGCTACACCTTC.

This chain connects TRBV9 to TRBJ2-7, with 7 bases identical to TRBD2. The CDR3 length is 13 residues. The germline gives CDR1 SGDLS, CDR2 YYNGEE. Trimming at V came to 3 bases and at J to 7 bases, leaving 7 bases not matched to a gene. CDR3 nucleotide sequence: TGTGCCAGCAGCGCCGCTAGCGGTGGGGAGCAGTACTTC. Its protein product is CASSAASGGEQYF.

This sequence joins TRBV11-2 and TRBJ1-1; no clear D gene. Trimming took off 0 bases at V and 4 bases at J, with 6 bases between the two ends. The CDR3 is 13 residues long. Germline assignment: CDR1 SGHAT and CDR2 FQNNGV. This CDR3 reads CASSLERVTEAFF. The CDR3, as DNA: TGTGCCAGCAGCTTAGAGCGGGTCACTGAAGCTTTCTTT.

The CDR3 sequence: CASSLGAVHEQYF. CDR3 in DNA: TGTGCCAGCAGTTTGGGGGCCGTCCACGAGCAGTACTTC. The rearrangement uses TRBV27 and TRBJ2-7; D may be TRBD1 (6 bases). CDR3 size: 13 residues. Trimming removed 3 bases at V and 5 bases at J, with 11 bases between. CDR1 and CDR2 (germline): MNHEY, SMNVEV (reference sequence).

The chain links TRBV5-1 to TRBJ2-5; 12 nucleotides align to TRBD2. The J call may be mistaken, given a closer DNA end match to TRBJ2-7. Germline V CDR1 and CDR2: SGHRS, YFSETQ. The CDR3 is made up of 16 amino acids. In DNA form, the CDR3 reads TGCGCCAGCAGTGGCCTAGCGGGAGGGCAATCCTACGAGCAGTACTTC. Translating it yields CASSGLAGGQSYEQYF.

The chain employs TRBV4-1 and TRBJ1-2; the match to TRBD1 covers 8 bases. The CDR3 loop spans 16 amino acids. Germline-derived CDR1 and CDR2 are MGHRA and YSYEKL. V lost 8 bases and J lost 8; bases outside the gene matches: 19. The CDR3 region is CASSEYTGDRKKGYTF. CDR3 DNA sequence: TGCGCCAGCTCGGAGTACACGGGGGACAGGAAAAAAGGCTACACCTTC.

The chain employs TRBV5-6 and TRBJ2-7, with D tentatively TRBD2 (6 bases). This CDR3 is built from 12 residues. With 5 bases removed from V and 6 bases from J, the gap between germline ends came to 12 bases. Looked up from germline, CDR1 is SGHDT and CDR2 is YYEEEE. CDR3 sequence reads: CASRFGGVEQYF. In DNA form, the CDR3 reads TGTGCCAGCAGGTTTGGAGGGGTCGAGCAGTACTTC. Looking up the rest from reference TRBV5-6 and TRBJ2-7 gives the full variable domain: DAGVTQSPTHLIKTRGQQVTLRCSPKSGHDTVSWYQQALGQGPQFIFQYYEEEERQRGNFPDRFSGHQFPNYSSELNVNALLLGDSALYLCASRFGGVEQYFGPGTRLTVT.